The present TCR beta chain was sequenced within a study of T cell responses to AZD1222 COVID-19 vaccine (dated by TCRdb to the early 2020s). Notes on the research overall: AZD1222 recipients with second doses at about 4 weeks or about 12 weeks were pooled, because spike-specific TCR depth and breadth did not differ between schedules. A total of over 230 trial participants underwent TCR sequencing, of whom 200 to 220 had received two doses of AZD1222 and 26 had received two doses of the MenACWY control vaccine. Trial participants were enrolled into age subgroups of 18-55, 56-69 and 70-plus years, which contained approximately 150, 30 and 60 TCR-sequenced participants, respectively.

Relative to germline, V is 1 base shorter and J is 8 bases shorter, with 11 bases between their ends. Reading from cysteine to phenylalanine, the CDR3 counts 14 amino acids. The sequence is cut down to CDR3 DNA, 42 bases in frame from base 1. The germline V gene yields MGHRA for CDR1 and YSYEKL for CDR2. Per the publication, the time point label means: baseline before first vaccination. Vaccinee samples came from UK trials COV001 and COV002, including a single-blind randomized controlled phase 2/3 trial of AZD1222 (ChAdOx1 nCoV-19) in healthy adults. For TCRbeta chain sequencing, PBMC samples were collected from trial participants at day 0 and at day 28 after the second dose. Overall study outcomes, separate from this receptor: No day 14 peak-response samples were available, so repertoires were characterized only after the peak T cell response. A significant rise in spike-specific TCR breadth and depth was observed after two AZD1222 doses relative to day 0 and relative to MenACWY recipients. In the small 56-69-year group, the increase in depth fell short of significance, most likely because of low power. Conclusions about previously exposed vaccinees are limited, since just five to seven AZD1222 recipients were seropositive for SARS-CoV-2 at baseline. Epitopes outside the regions mutated in the B.1.351 and B.1.1.7 variants were reportedly recognized by nearly half of the unique spike-specific TCRs. CD4 TCRs associated with the vaccine covered the entire spike protein, and the dominant responses were in regions 160-218 and 743-854. Most participants were white British and females outnumbered males, and the authors suggested that clonal diversity may have been underestimated.

The CDR3 regions of human TCRbeta chains were subjected to immunosequencing. Per the source publication's procedure: TCRs in the repertoires were matched against a reference library of SARS-CoV-2-specific TCRs that had been generated with the MIRA antigen-specificity platform. Breadth meant the fraction of unique TCRs that were SARS-CoV-2-associated, whereas depth meant the fraction of total T cells that were SARS-CoV-2-associated. Using the MIRA data, each spike-specific TCR was assigned both to the spike region to which the TCR was reactive and to a CD4 or CD8 class. Log10-transformed breadth and depth values were compared by one-way ANOVA with Sidak's multiple comparisons tests. Imported from immuneACCESS, the table was reduced by TCRdb to in-frame sequences with V and J called. These copies leave out some clones; in studies compared against another copy, an unresolved V gene accounts for under half, and the cause of the remainder is not known. V and J calls and clone size come straight from that table; D and trimming were deduced from the DNA. The sample has approximately 110,000 clones on record, roughly 90% of them singletons. The ten top clones hold 4% to 4.5% of the sample.

A word on this clone: Its recognized antigen is unknown. Nothing much larger sits one base from this clone, and base qualities are not available.

This receptor was identified in an adult in good health. This sequence uses TRBV4-1 and TRBJ1-4, with TRBD1 as a weak D call on 5 bases. The sequencing here drew on peripheral blood, taken on day 0 of AZD1222 vaccination. The CDR3 amino acid sequence is: CASSQAGWVEKLFF. Read as DNA, the sequence is TGCGCCAGCAGCCAAGCAGGGTGGGTAGAAAAACTGTTTTTT.